This T cell receptor beta chain comes out of a study of blood T cell repertoires in COVID-19. Germline V gene sequence: CDR1 SGHRS, CDR2 YFSETQ. This CDR3 contains 13 residues. J was trimmed by 7 bases and V by 7 bases; bases with no gene match: 5. Data came from immunoSEQ multiplex PCR; TCRdb stores just in-frame clones and leaves some out. Of 100,000 to 150,000 clones detected, around 89% appear once; the ten largest clones hold 2% to 2.5%. V and J are TRBV5-1 and TRBJ2-4; TRBD2 matches at 10 bases. The sample taken for sequencing was peripheral blood. The clonotype originates from a man aged 65 to 79 with active COVID-19. The CDR3 DNA reads TGCGCCAGCCGGCCGGGACTAGCGAACATTCAGTACTTC. It yields the protein CASRPGLANIQYF.